The 21 T cell receptor beta chains below come from one sample, sequenced in a study of T cells after yellow fever vaccination. One entry per CDR3 protein, called by TCRdb with MiXCR from the 5' RACE reads. The sample consists of approximately 350,000 distinct CDR3 sequences, approximately 10% of them appearing once. The source material was PBMCs, sampled on the day of the first yellow fever vaccination. These receptors were taken from a young man who received the YFV17D yellow fever vaccine.

This clonotype has more than one count but fewer than ten. V is TRBV9 and J is TRBJ1-2, with 7 bases that match TRBD1. The V gene end was trimmed by 1 base and the J gene end by 2 bases; junction bases not matched to a gene: 5. Per the germline V gene, CDR1 is SGDLS and CDR2 is YYNGEE. The CDR3 runs to 15 residues. The CDR3 region is CASSVTGTENYGYTF. The CDR3 DNA sequence: TGTGCCAGCAGCGTAACGGGGACAGAGAACTATGGCTACACCTTC.

The V gene is TRBV4-1, the J gene TRBJ1-2; D remains ambiguous. Trimming took 1 base from V and 3 from J, leaving 12 bases between them. The CDR3 loop spans 15 amino acids. CDR1 and CDR2 from the germline V gene are MGHRA and YSYEKL. DNA for the CDR3: TGCGCCAGCAGCCAAGTCCTGGGCTTAGACTATGGCTACACCTTC. Protein sequence: CASSQVLGLDYGYTF.

This clonotype has just a few counts. The rearrangement joins TRBV5-5 to TRBJ1-1, with 9 bases aligning to TRBD1. The CDR3 covers 15 residues. CDR1 and CDR2 from the germline V gene are SGHKS and YYEKEE (reference sequence). The junction had 8 bases not matched to a gene; V was cut back by 5 bases and J by 3 bases. The CDR3 DNA reads TGTGCCAGCAGTTCACAGGGGGCTCTCTACACTGAAGCTTTCTTT. Protein product: CASSSQGALYTEAFF.

This sequence joins TRBV6-5 and TRBJ1-2; D ambiguous. V shed 2 bases and J shed 3 bases, with 7 bases lying between them. This CDR3 is 13 amino acids long. The V gene's germline CDR1 is MNHEY and CDR2 SVGAGI. The DNA for the CDR3 is TGTGCCAGCAGTTACCCGGGAGACTATGGCTACACCTTC. It is translated as CASSYPGDYGYTF.

This clonotype was seen only a few times. The rearrangement joins TRBV12-3 or TRBV12-4 to TRBJ2-7, with TRBD2 identical over 10 bases. V was clipped by 4 bases and J by 5 bases; unmatched bases: 5. The CDR3 is 14 residues long. CDR3 sequence: CASSWSGLADEQYF. In nucleotides, the CDR3 is TGTGCCAGCAGTTGGTCCGGACTAGCGGACGAGCAGTACTTC.

This clonotype showed up just a few times. The V gene is TRBV7-2, the J gene TRBJ2-1, with 9 positions matching TRBD1. The CDR3 consists of 15 residues. From germline, CDR1 is SGHTA and CDR2 FQGNSA. V was clipped by 6 bases and J by 4 bases; unmatched bases: 7. Here the CDR3 reads CASRSDRGEYNEQFF. CDR3 in DNA: TGTGCCAGCAGAAGCGACAGGGGGGAATACAATGAGCAGTTCTTC.

This clonotype has just a few counts. V and J are TRBV28 and TRBJ2-1; TRBD2 matches 13 bases. The CDR3 has 19 amino acids. After removal of 3 bases from V and 5 bases from J, the junction contained 13 bases not matched to a gene. Per the germline V gene, CDR1 is MDHEN and CDR2 is SYDVKM. CDR3 DNA sequence: TGTGCCAGCAGTTTGACACTTCGGACTAGCGGGGGCCGGGACAATGAGCAGTTCTTC. This encodes CASSLTLRTSGGRDNEQFF.

The table lists this clonotype with many counts. The rearrangement joins TRBV11-2 to TRBJ2-7; perhaps D is TRBD1 or TRBD2 (5 bases each). Germline values: CDR1 SGHAT, CDR2 FQNNGV. The CDR3 is 16 amino acids. V was trimmed by 3 bases and J by 4 bases, leaving 19 bases between them. CDR3 sequence reads: CASSFGIGAVTYEQYF. In DNA, the CDR3 is TGTGCCAGCAGCTTCGGGATTGGGGCAGTGACTTACGAGCAGTACTTC.

This clonotype was picked up a small number of times. The V and J genes are TRBV4-1 and TRBJ1-2, with TRBD1 matching over 8 bases. From germline, CDR1 is MGHRA and CDR2 YSYEKL. V was clipped by 0 bases and J by 4 bases; unmatched bases: 7. The CDR3 has 16 residues. The CDR3 DNA reads as TGCGCCAGCAGCCAAGAAAGGACAGGGATTAGCTATGGCTACACCTTC. Its translation: CASSQERTGISYGYTF.

This clonotype was seen repeatedly, ten times or more. The chain uses TRBV19 and TRBJ1-1; D is unresolved. Germline V gene sequence: CDR1 LNHDA, CDR2 SQIVND (reference sequence). The germline V and J ends were trimmed by 9 bases and 1 base, with 12 bases remaining between them. This CDR3 region has 13 residues. The CDR3 DNA sequence: TGTGCCAGCCGTATAATGGGGAACACTGAAGCTTTCTTT. This gives the protein CASRIMGNTEAFF.

The chain is built from TRBV9 and TRBJ2-7; 10 positions agree with TRBD1. The germline V gene encodes CDR1 SGDLS and CDR2 YYNGEE. The J segment lost 5 bases and the V segment lost 5 bases, leaving 10 bases of the junction unmatched. The CDR3 has 15 residues. The CDR3 region has the DNA TGTGCCAGCAGTGAACTTCAGACAGGGGGCGACGAGCAGTACGTC. Translated: CASSELQTGGDEQYV.

This clonotype was seen a handful of times. The V and J genes are TRBV7-2 and TRBJ2-2; 9 nucleotides match TRBD1. Germline V gene data show CDR1 as SGHTA and CDR2 as FQGNSA. V was pared by 3 bases and J by 5 bases, with 10 bases of the junction left unmatched. This CDR3 region has 17 residues. The CDR3 protein is CASSFPGTGPGTGELFF. Here the CDR3 DNA reads TGTGCCAGCAGCTTCCCCGGGACAGGGCCCGGGACCGGGGAGCTGTTTTTT.

There are many counts of this clonotype. V is TRBV11-2 and J is TRBJ2-1; a possible D gene is TRBD2 (5 bases). Germline CDR1 SGHAT, CDR2 FQNNGV. The CDR3 is 12 amino acids. The germline V and J ends were trimmed by 5 bases and 10 bases, with 12 bases remaining between them. CDR3 amino acids: CASSVLQREQFF. DNA for the CDR3: TGTGCCAGCAGCGTTTTACAGCGGGAGCAGTTCTTC.

This clonotype was counted many times. The chain carries TRBV5-6 and TRBJ2-5, with D hard to call. Germline assignment: CDR1 SGHDT and CDR2 YYEEEE. The V end was cut by 2 bases, the J end by 0 bases, with 8 bases between. The CDR3 sequence is 14 residues long. This chain's CDR3 is CASSLPGYQETQYF. In nucleotides, the CDR3 is TGTGCCAGCAGCTTACCTGGGTACCAAGAGACCCAGTACTTC.

This clonotype has more than one count but fewer than ten. V is TRBV5-1 and J is TRBJ2-7; perhaps D is TRBD1 or TRBD2 (5 bases each). The germline V and J ends were trimmed by 4 bases and 3 bases, with 11 bases remaining between them. The length of the CDR3 is 13 residues. Germline V lookup: CDR1 SGHRS, CDR2 YFSETQ. DNA of the CDR3: TGCGCCAGCAGCCCGGGACGGAACTACGAGCAGTACTTC. It yields the protein CASSPGRNYEQYF.

The rearrangement links TRBV2 to TRBJ2-1, with D tentatively TRBD2 (6 bases). Germline-derived CDR1 and CDR2 are SNHLY and FYNNEI. Trimming stripped 0 bases from V and 9 bases from J, with 9 bases between. The CDR3 sequence is 13 residues long. The DNA for the CDR3 is TGTGCCAGCAGTGAAGCTTGGGGAGGTGAGCAGTTCTTC. As protein: CASSEAWGGEQFF.

The rearrangement joins TRBV6-5 to TRBJ2-3, with D perhaps matching TRBD2 (7 bases). CDR3 length: 14 residues. The germline V and J ends were trimmed by 6 bases and 4 bases, with 14 bases remaining between them. Germline values: CDR1 MNHEY, CDR2 SVGAGI. CDR3 in amino acids: CASRGGLGADTQYF. CDR3 nucleotides: TGTGCCAGCAGGGGGGGGCTAGGAGCAGATACGCAGTATTTT.

Only a few counts were recorded for this clonotype. V and J are TRBV7-9 and TRBJ1-6; TRBD1 matches at 8 bases. CDR1 and CDR2 (germline): SEHNR, FQNEAQ (reference sequence). The CDR3 runs to 15 residues. The junction had 9 bases not matched to a gene; V was cut back by 4 bases and J by 10 bases. The CDR3 region has the DNA TGTGCCAGCAGCTCCCCCGGGACAGGAGACTCACCCCTCCACTTT. It encodes CASSSPGTGDSPLHF.

V usage is TRBV20-1 and J usage is TRBJ2-3, with TRBD2 matching 9 bases. V shed 1 base, J shed 4 bases, and the junction held 6 bases outside the gene matches. Per germline, CDR1 DFQATT and CDR2 SNEGSKA (reference sequence). The length of the CDR3 is 15 residues. CDR3 nucleotides: TGCAGTGCTAGAGTCCAGCGGGGGGAAGCAGATACGCAGTATTTT. Translation gives CSARVQRGEADTQYF.

The CDR3 DNA is TGCAGTGCTAGGGCCCCCGGTAGGACGGGACAGAGGATAGCCCTCTACGAGCAGTACTTC. Translation: CSARAPGRTGQRIALYEQYF. The chain has TRBV20-1 and TRBJ2-7, with TRBD1 identical over 7 bases. This CDR3 has 20 amino acids. J gave up 3 bases and V 3 bases, and 26 bases lay outside the gene matches. Germline assignment: CDR1 DFQATT and CDR2 SNEGSKA (reference sequence).

This clonotype was picked up a small number of times. The J gene is TRBJ2-3, the V gene TRBV20-1, with TRBD2 matching over 8 bases. The germline V gene has CDR1 DFQATT and CDR2 SNEGSKA (reference sequence). The CDR3 is 13 residues long. V was pared by 6 bases and J by 4 bases, with 6 bases of the junction left unmatched. The CDR3 spells CSAIAGIPDTQYF. In DNA, the CDR3 is TGCAGTGCGATAGCGGGGATCCCAGATACGCAGTATTTT.